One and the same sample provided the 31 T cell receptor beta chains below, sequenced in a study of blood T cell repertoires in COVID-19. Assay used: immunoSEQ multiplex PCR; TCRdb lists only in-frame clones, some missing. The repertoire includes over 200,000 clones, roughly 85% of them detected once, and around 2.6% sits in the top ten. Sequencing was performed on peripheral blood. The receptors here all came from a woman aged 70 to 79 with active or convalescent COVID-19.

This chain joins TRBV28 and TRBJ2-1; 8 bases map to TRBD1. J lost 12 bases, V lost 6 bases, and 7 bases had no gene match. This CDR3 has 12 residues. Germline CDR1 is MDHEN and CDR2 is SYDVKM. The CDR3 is CASSLPGTGQFF. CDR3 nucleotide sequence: TGTGCCAGCAGCCTCCCCGGGACAGGGCAGTTCTTC.

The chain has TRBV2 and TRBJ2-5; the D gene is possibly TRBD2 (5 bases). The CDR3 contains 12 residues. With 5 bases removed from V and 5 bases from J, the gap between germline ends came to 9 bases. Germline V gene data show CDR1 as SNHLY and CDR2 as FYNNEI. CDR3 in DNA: TGTGCCAGCAGTAGGGAGTGGGAGACCCAGTACTTC. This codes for CASSREWETQYF.

CDR3 protein: CASSPTGDSYEQYF. CDR3 bases: TGCGCCAGCAGCCCTACCGGGGACTCCTACGAGCAGTACTTC. The chain combines TRBV5-1 with TRBJ2-7; TRBD2 might be the D (5 bases). CDR1 SGHRS and CDR2 YFSETQ come from the germline V gene. The CDR3 contains 14 residues. Between the trimmed V and J ends, which lost 4 bases and 0 bases, there was a span of 11 bases.

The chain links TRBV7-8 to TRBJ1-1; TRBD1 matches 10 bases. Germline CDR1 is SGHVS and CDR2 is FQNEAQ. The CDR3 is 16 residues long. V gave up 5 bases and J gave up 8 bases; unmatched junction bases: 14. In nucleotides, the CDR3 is TGTGCCAGCAGCCTAAGAGGGACAGGGGCTGACAGGGAAGCTTTCTTT. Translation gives CASSLRGTGADREAFF.

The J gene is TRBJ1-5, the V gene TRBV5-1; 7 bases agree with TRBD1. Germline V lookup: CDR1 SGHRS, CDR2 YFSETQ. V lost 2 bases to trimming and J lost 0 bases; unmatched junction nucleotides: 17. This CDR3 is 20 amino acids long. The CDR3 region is CASSFYPRQGTTNSNQPQHF. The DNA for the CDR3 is TGCGCCAGCAGCTTCTACCCCCGACAGGGTACCACCAATAGCAATCAGCCCCAGCATTTT.

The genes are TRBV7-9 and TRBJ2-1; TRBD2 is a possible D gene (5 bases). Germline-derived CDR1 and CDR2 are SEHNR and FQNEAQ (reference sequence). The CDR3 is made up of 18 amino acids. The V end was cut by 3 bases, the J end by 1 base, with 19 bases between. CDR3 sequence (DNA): TGTGCCAGCAGCTTTTCGGGCCGAAAAACGGGGTCCTACAATGAGCAGTTCTTC. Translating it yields CASSFSGRKTGSYNEQFF. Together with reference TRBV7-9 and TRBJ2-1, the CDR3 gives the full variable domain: DTGVSQNPRHKITKRGQNVTFRCDPISEHNRLYWYRQTLGQGPEFLTYFQNEAQLEKSRLLSDRFSAERPKGSFSTLEIQRTEQGDSAMYLCASSFSGRKTGSYNEQFFGPGTRLTVL.

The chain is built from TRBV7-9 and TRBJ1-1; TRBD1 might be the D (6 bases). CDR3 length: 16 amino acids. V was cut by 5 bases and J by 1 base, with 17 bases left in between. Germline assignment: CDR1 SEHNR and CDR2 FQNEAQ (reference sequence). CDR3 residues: CASSRSQGLGNTEAFF. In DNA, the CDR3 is TGTGCCAGCAGCCGATCACAGGGTTTGGGGAACACTGAAGCTTTCTTT. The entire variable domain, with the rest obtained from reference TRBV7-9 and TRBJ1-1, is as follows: DTGVSQNPRHKITKRGQNVTFRCDPISEHNRLYWYRQTLGQGPEFLTYFQNEAQLEKSRLLSDRFSAERPKGSFSTLEIQRTEQGDSAMYLCASSRSQGLGNTEAFFGQGTRLTVV.

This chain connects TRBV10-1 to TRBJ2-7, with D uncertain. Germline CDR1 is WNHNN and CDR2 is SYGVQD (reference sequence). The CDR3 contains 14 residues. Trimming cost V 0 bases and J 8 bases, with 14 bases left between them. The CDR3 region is CASSESWLVSKQYF. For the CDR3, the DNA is TGCGCCAGCAGTGAGTCGTGGCTGGTTTCGAAGCAGTACTTC.

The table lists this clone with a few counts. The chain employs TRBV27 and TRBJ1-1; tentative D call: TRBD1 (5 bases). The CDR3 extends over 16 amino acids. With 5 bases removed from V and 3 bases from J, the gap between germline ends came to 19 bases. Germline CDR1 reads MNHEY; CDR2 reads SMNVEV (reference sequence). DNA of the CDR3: TGTGCCAGCAGTCTGCGGGACCCCCGGCAAGACACTGAAGCTTTCTTT. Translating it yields CASSLRDPRQDTEAFF.

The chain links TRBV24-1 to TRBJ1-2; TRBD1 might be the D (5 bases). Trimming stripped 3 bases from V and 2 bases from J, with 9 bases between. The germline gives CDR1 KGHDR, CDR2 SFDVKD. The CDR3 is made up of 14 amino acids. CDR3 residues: CATSDQDRNYGYTF. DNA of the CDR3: TGTGCCACCAGTGATCAAGACAGAAACTATGGCTACACCTTC.

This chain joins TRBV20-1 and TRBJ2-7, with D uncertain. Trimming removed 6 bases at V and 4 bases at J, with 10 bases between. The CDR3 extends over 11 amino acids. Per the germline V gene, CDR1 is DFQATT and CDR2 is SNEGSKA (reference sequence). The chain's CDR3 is CSAPLEYEQYF. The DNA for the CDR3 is TGCAGTGCGCCCCTTGAGTACGAGCAGTACTTC.

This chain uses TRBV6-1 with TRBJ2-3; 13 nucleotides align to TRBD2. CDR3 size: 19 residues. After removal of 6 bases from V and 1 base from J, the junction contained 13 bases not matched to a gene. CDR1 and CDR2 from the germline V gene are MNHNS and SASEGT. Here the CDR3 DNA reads TGTGCCAGCAGGGAACTAGCGGGAGGGGGTCCCCCGGGCACAGATACGCAGTATTTT. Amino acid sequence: CASRELAGGGPPGTDTQYF.

The CDR3, as DNA: TGCGCCAGCAGTGGAGCAGGGGAAGGTCAGCCCCAGCATTTT. Translated, it gives CASSGAGEGQPQHF. The V and J genes are TRBV10-1 and TRBJ1-5; possible D gene TRBD1, 6 bases. V lost 4 bases, J lost 6 bases, and 13 bases lay in between. CDR3 length equals 14 residues. The germline CDR1 and CDR2 sequences are WNHNN and SYGVQD (reference sequence).

The CDR3 here is CASSFRVGITEAFF. Here the CDR3 DNA reads TGTGCCAGCAGTTTCAGGGTTGGGATCACTGAAGCTTTCTTT. This chain connects TRBV6-5 to TRBJ1-1; maybe TRBD1 (5 bases). CDR1 MNHEY and CDR2 SVGAGI come from the germline V gene. Between the trimmed V and J ends, which lost 4 bases and 4 bases, there was a span of 13 bases. The CDR3 consists of 14 residues.

Here the CDR3 reads CASSPWEGTGPDTQYF. The DNA of the CDR3 is TGTGCCAGCAGCCCCTGGGAGGGGACAGGACCAGATACGCAGTATTTT. The rearrangement uses TRBV27 and TRBJ2-3; perhaps TRBD1 as D (8 bases). CDR1 and CDR2 from the germline V gene are MNHEY and SMNVEV (reference sequence). The CDR3 has 16 residues. V dropped 6 bases and J dropped 4 bases, with 20 bases sitting between them.

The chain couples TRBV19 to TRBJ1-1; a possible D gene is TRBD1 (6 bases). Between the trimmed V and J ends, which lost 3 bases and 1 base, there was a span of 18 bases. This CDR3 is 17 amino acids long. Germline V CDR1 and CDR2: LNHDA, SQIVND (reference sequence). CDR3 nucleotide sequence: TGTGCCAGTAGTATGTCCAGGGGCGCAAAGGGGAACACTGAAGCTTTCTTT. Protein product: CASSMSRGAKGNTEAFF.

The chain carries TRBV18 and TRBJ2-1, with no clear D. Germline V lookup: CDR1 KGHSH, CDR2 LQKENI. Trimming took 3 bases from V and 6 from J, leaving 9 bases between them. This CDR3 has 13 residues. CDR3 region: CASSPRVVNEQFF. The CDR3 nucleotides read TGTGCCAGCTCACCTCGGGTAGTCAATGAGCAGTTCTTC.

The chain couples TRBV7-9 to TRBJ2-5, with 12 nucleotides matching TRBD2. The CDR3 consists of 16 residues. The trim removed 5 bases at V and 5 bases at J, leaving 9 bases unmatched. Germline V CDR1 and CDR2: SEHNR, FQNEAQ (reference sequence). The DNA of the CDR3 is TGTGCCAGCAGCCCACCTAGCGGGGGGGCCGGGGAGACCCAGTACTTC. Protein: CASSPPSGGAGETQYF.

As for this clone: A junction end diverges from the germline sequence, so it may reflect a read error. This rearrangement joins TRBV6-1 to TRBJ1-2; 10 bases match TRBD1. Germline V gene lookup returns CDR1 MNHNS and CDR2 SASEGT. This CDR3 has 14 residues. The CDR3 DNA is TGTGCCAGCAGCGAAGGGACAGGGGTCTATGGCTACACCTTC. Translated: CASSEGTGVYGYTF.

CDR3 nucleotides: TGTGCCAGCAGTTACGGAGGGGTGCCCACTGAAGCTTTCTTT. Translation: CASSYGGVPTEAFF. The chain combines TRBV6-5 with TRBJ1-1; D may be TRBD1 (5 bases). The CDR3 contains 14 residues. V shed 2 bases and J shed 4 bases, with 11 bases lying between them. From germline, CDR1 is MNHEY and CDR2 SVGAGI.

CDR3 coding DNA: TGTGCCAGCAGCTTGGCAGGGGCTGGAAACACCATATATTTT. As protein: CASSLAGAGNTIYF. This rearrangement joins TRBV5-6 to TRBJ1-3; D is perhaps TRBD1 (6 bases). This CDR3 has 14 amino acids. Deletions cut 0 bases from V and 2 bases from J, with 6 bases between. In germline, CDR1 is SGHDT, CDR2 YYEEEE.

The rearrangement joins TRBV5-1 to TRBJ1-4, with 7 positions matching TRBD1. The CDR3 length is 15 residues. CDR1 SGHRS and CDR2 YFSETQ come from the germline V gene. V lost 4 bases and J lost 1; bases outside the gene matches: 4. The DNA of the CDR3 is TGCGCCAGCAGCCCTACAGGGGTAACTAATGAAAAACTGTTTTTT. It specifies CASSPTGVTNEKLFF.

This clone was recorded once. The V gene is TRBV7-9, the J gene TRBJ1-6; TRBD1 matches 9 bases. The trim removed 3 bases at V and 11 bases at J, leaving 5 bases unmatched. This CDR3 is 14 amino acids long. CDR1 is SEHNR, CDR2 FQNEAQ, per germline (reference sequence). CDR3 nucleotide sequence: TGTGCCAGCAGCTTCGGGACAGGGCCGGCACCCCTCCACTTT. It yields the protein CASSFGTGPAPLHF.

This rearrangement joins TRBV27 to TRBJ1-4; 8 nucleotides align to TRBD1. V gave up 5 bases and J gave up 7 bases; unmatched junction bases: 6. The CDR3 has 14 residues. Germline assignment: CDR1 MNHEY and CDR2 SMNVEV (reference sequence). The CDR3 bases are TGTGCCAGCAGTCCCGGACAGGGACGTGAAAAACTGTTTTTT. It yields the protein CASSPGQGREKLFF.

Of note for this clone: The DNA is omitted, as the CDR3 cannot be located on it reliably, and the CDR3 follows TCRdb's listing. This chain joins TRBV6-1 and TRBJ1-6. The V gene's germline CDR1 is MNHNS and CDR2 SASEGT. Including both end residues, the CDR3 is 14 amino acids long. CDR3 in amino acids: CASSDFGEGGPLHF.

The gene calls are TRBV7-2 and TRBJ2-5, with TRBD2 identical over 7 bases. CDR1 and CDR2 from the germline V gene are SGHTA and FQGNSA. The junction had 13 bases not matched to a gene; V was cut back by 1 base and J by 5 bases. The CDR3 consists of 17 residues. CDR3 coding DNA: TGTGCCAGCAGCTTAGTGTACAGGACTAGGATGGTTGAGACCCAGTACTTC. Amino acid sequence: CASSLVYRTRMVETQYF.

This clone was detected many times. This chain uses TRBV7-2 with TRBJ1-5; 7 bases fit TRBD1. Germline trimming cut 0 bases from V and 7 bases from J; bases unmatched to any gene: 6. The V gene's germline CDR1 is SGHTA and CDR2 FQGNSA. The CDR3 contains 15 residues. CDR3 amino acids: CASSLAAGGRQPQHF. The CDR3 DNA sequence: TGTGCCAGCAGCTTAGCGGCAGGGGGTAGGCAGCCCCAGCATTTT.

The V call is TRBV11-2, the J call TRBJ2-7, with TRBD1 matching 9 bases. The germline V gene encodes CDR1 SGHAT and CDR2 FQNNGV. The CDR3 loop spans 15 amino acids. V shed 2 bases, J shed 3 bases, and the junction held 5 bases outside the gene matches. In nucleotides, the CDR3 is TGTGCCAGCAGCTTAAATGGGGACAGGGTCTACGAGCAGTACTTC. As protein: CASSLNGDRVYEQYF.

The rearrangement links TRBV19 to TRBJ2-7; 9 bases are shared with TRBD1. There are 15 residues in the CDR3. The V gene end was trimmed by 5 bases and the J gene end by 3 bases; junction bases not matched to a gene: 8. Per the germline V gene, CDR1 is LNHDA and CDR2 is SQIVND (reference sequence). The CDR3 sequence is CASSVQGAPLYEQYF. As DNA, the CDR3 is TGTGCCAGTAGTGTACAGGGGGCCCCCCTCTACGAGCAGTACTTC.

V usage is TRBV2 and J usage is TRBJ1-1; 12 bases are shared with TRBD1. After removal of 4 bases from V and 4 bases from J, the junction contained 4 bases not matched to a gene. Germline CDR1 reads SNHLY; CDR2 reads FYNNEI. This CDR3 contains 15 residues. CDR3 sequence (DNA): TGTGCCAGCAGTGGGGGACAGGGGGCCGCCACTGAAGCTTTCTTT. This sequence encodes CASSGGQGAATEAFF.

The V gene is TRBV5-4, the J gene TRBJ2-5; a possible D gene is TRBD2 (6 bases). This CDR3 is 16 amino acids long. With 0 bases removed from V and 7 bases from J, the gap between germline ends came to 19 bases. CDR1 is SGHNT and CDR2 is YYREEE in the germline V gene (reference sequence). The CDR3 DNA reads TGTGCCAGCAGCTTGGGGGGGGACTTCACTTCCGGGACCCAGTACTTC. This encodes CASSLGGDFTSGTQYF.